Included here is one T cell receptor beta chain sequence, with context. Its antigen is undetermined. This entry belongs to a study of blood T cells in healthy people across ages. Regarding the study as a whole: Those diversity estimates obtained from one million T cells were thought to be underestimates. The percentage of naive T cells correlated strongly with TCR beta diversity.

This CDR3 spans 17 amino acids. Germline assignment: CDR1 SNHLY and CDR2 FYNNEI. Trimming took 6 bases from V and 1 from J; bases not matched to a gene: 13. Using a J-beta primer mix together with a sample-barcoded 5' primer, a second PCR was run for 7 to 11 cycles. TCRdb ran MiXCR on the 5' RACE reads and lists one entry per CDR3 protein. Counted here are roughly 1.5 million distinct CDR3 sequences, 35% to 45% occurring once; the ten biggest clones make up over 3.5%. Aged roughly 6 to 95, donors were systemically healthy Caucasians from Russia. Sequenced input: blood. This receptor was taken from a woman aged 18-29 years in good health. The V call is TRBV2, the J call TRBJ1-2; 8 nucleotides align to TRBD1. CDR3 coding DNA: TGTGCCAGCAGCCCCTCCGGGACAGGCAGATTTAACTATGGCTACACCTTC. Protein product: CASSPSGTGRFNYGYTF. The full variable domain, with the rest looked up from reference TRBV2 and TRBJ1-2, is EPEVTQTPSHQVTQMGQEVILRCVPISNHLYFYWYRQILGQKVEFLVSFYNNEISEKSEIFDDQFSVERPDGSNFTLKIRSTKLEDSAMYFCASSPSGTGRFNYGYTFGSGTRLTVV.